Detailed here is one T cell receptor (beta chain). The antigen remains unidentified. This record comes from a study of long-term antiretroviral therapy in people with HIV. Study information: It was about a decade before the 2015 immediate-ART recommendation that the earliest samples were taken.

At survey level, the immunoSEQ assay was run in its v3.0 version. TCRdb keeps only in-frame clones here, not all; method: immunoSEQ multiplex PCR. Here the sample spans approximately 21,000 clones, around 89% being singletons. The germline V and J ends were trimmed by 2 bases and 4 bases, with 9 bases remaining between them. The CDR3 totals 13 residues. CDR1 and CDR2 from the germline V gene are MNHNS and SASEGT. Specimens carried about 0.85-10 million cryopreserved PBMC before DNA extraction. Study results and limitations: Clones with expansion before ART led the repertoire at all time points.

The receptor comes from a man aged 55 to 70 with HIV. The genes are TRBV6-1 and TRBJ2-7; no clear D gene. The source was unsorted PBMCs, collected 2.3 years after starting antiretroviral therapy. The CDR3 DNA sequence: TGTGCCAGCAGTGAATACACTTCTTACGAGCAGTACTTC. It specifies CASSEYTSYEQYF.